This T cell receptor beta chain came from a study of shared clonotypes between healthy human individuals. Only CD45RO-negative cells positively selected for CCR7 counted as naive CD8 cells, so terminally differentiated effector memory CD45RA+ cells were excluded. TCRdb's copy holds only in-frame clones and misses some; the assay was immunoSEQ multiplex PCR. The data contain 650,000 to 800,000 clones, about 92% of them seen just once; the ten biggest clones take up 24%. The CDR3 has 14 amino acids. Germline-derived CDR1 and CDR2 are LNHDA and SQIVND (reference sequence). Trimming stripped 5 bases from V and 4 bases from J, with 12 bases between.

Sample: naive CD8+ T cells sorted from blood. This clonotype was obtained from a man aged 25-45 years in good health. This chain joins TRBV19 and TRBJ2-1; D possibly corresponds to TRBD1 (5 bases). For the CDR3, the DNA is TGTGCCAGTAGTGTGACAGCAACTTACAATGAGCAGTTCTTC. Its protein is CASSVTATYNEQFF.